The clone carrying this T cell receptor beta chain was detected only once. Its antigen is unidentified. CD8 cells classed as naive were CD45RO-negative and positively selected for CCR7, excluding terminally differentiated effector memory CD45RA+ cells. Healthy and HIV-negative, the adult donors had no recent acute infections or vaccinations. Within Nashville, Tennessee resided all donors, each a Caucasian adult. The entry originates in a study of shared clonotypes between healthy human individuals. General study findings and limits: Shared clonotypes across all four donors exceeded non-shared ones in generation probability.

The ends were cut back, 4 bases at V and 4 bases at J, with 14 bases in the middle. Germline CDR1 and CDR2: LNHDA and SQIVND (reference sequence). CDR3 length equals 15 residues. This table comes from immunoSEQ multiplex PCR, and its TCRdb copy is limited to in-frame clones, with some not included. The sample carries about 2.2 million clones, approximately 94% recorded once. The receptor's source is a man younger than 35 in good health. Some clones in this sample may be carry-over from other donors' samples. The chain recombines TRBV19 with TRBJ2-1; D is perhaps TRBD1 (6 bases). Material: naive CD8+ T cells from PBMCs. DNA for the CDR3: TGTGCCAGTAGTAGGGGGACAAAGGTGTACAATGAGCAGTTCTTC. The encoded protein is CASSRGTKVYNEQFF.